This T cell receptor beta chain was sequenced for a study of T cells in Graves' hyperthyroidism and ophthalmopathy. Study-wide points: With a median lead of 6.5 months before onset, the model predicted ophthalmopathy. In the analysis, a 13 V-J model separated ophthalmopathy from stable hyperthyroidism.

The study based diagnoses on clinical symptoms, serum thyroxine and TRAb, thyroid ultrasound and orbital computed tomography. The germline V gene encodes CDR1 SGHAT and CDR2 FQNNGV. The CDR3 is 14 residues long. V gave up 5 bases and J gave up 6 bases, with 17 bases separating them. This clonotype was seen repeatedly, ten times or more. The antigen remains undetermined. Amplification targeted TCR beta CDR3 regions from RNA transcripts. In the first-round RT-PCR of the TCR CDR3, the HTBI primer set was used. Each CDR3 protein gets one entry after TCRdb re-called the multiplex PCR reads with MiXCR. The repertoire includes 540,000 or so distinct CDR3 sequences, around 42% of them detected once, and under 20% sits in the top ten.

Input material: peripheral blood or thyroid tissue (not recorded which). This clonotype was sampled from an adult woman with Graves' disease, either hyperthyroidism or ophthalmopathy (not recorded which). The chain uses TRBV11-2 and TRBJ2-7; possible D gene TRBD2, 5 bases. DNA of the CDR3: TGTGCCAGCAGCCCAGGTAATCTCCGGGGCGAGCAGTACTTC. This encodes CASSPGNLRGEQYF.